This TCR beta chain derives from a study of Ad26.COV2.S vaccination and SARS-CoV-2 variants. Regarding treatment: about 20 received Ad26.COV2.S at low or high dose, single or two shots; roughly five received placebo; per-sample allocation not given. Day 63 after the first injection of vaccine or placebo was the sampling time. The assay was immunoSEQ multiplex PCR, and TCRdb's table has in-frame clones only and misses some. The table shows 300,000 to 400,000 clones, with about 88% occurring only once. The CDR3 totals 14 residues. Germline values: CDR1 MGHRA, CDR2 YSYEKL. V lost 5 bases, J lost 9 bases, and 7 bases stayed unmatched.

The V call is TRBV4-1, the J call TRBJ1-5, with 10 bases lining up with TRBD1. This sequence was found in a person between 18 and 60 years old who received the Ad26.COV2.S COVID-19 vaccine or a placebo. The sequences come from peripheral blood, collected in a trial of Ad26.COV2.S vaccine versus placebo. The CDR3 region is CASSYDRDRGPQHF. For the CDR3, the DNA is TGCGCCAGCAGCTACGACAGGGACAGGGGGCCCCAGCATTTT.